This T cell receptor (beta chain) was sequenced during a study of molecular identifiers for immune sequencing clone quantification. This clonotype was recorded many times. The CDR3 loop spans 14 amino acids. The V gene end was trimmed by 6 bases and the J gene end by 5 bases; junction bases not matched to a gene: 7. Based on a CD8+CD4-CCR7+CD45RA+ profile, naive CD8 T cells were sorted. Previously described methods and listed TCR primers were employed for the bulk TCR libraries. TCRdb itself ran the PCR reads through MiXCR, one entry per CDR3 protein. The sample consists of under 650,000 distinct CDR3 sequences, roughly 21% of them appearing once.

The rearrangement links TRBV12-3 or TRBV12-4 to TRBJ1-5; 7 bases agree with TRBD1. Sequencing was done on a sample of naive CD8+ T cells from blood, with Jurkat cell RNA spiked in. The subset is: FACS-sorted CD8+CD4-CCR7+CD45RA+ naive T cells. The source of this sequence is a human donor in good health. Some libraries in this study had Jurkat cell RNA spiked in. CDR3 protein: CASSQRTGDQPQHF. The DNA for the CDR3 is TGTGCCAGCAGCCAGCGAACAGGGGATCAGCCCCAGCATTTT.